Each of the 28 T cell receptor beta chains below was sequenced from the same sample in a study of T cells in Graves' hyperthyroidism and ophthalmopathy. RNA transcripts yielded amplified TCR beta CDR3 regions. HTBI primers drove first-round RT-PCR of the TCR CDR3. TCRdb independently ran MiXCR on the multiplex PCR reads; one entry per CDR3 protein. Among about 570,000 distinct CDR3 sequences listed, around 42% were seen once. The source material was peripheral blood or thyroid tissue (not recorded which). All receptors derive from an adult woman with Graves' disease, either hyperthyroidism or ophthalmopathy (not recorded which).

This clonotype was detected ten times or more. V is TRBV12-3 or TRBV12-4 and J is TRBJ2-2; D gene ambiguous. The V end was cut by 7 bases, the J end by 8 bases, with 20 bases between. The CDR3 sequence is 15 residues long. The DNA of the CDR3 is TGTGCCAGCACCAGGTCTGGCAGTGCGGCTGGGGAGCTGTTTTTT. Protein: CASTRSGSAAGELFF.

This clonotype was seen at least ten times. The genes are TRBV4-1 and TRBJ1-2, with 8 bases fitting TRBD1. Losses at the gene ends were 5 bases for V and 4 bases for J; bases not matched to a gene: 6. The CDR3 consists of 14 residues. Germline V lookup: CDR1 MGHRA, CDR2 YSYEKL. This chain's CDR3 is CASSINRGTYGYTF. CDR3 nucleotide sequence: TGCGCCAGCAGCATTAACAGGGGGACCTATGGCTACACCTTC.

The V gene is TRBV27, the J gene TRBJ1-1; 8 bases align to TRBD1. Unmatched junction bases numbered 6, after V lost 2 bases and J lost 4 bases. There are 15 residues in the CDR3. Germline V gene data show CDR1 as MNHEY and CDR2 as SMNVEV (reference sequence). CDR3 nucleotide sequence: TGTGCCAGCAGTTTACTCGACAGGGGAGGCACTGAAGCTTTCTTT. Translated: CASSLLDRGGTEAFF.

The chain employs TRBV6-5 and TRBJ1-4, with D tentatively TRBD1 (5 bases). V was clipped by 3 bases and J by 12 bases, with 14 bases between them. Germline CDR1 and CDR2: MNHEY and SVGAGI. The CDR3 is 13 residues long. The CDR3 protein is CASSYPRGGELFF. CDR3 DNA: TGTGCCAGCAGTTATCCTCGTGGGGGGGAACTGTTTTTT.

This clonotype has just a few counts. The chain couples TRBV7-3 to TRBJ1-2; 8 bases match TRBD1. The CDR3 runs to 13 residues. Trimming at V came to 6 bases and at J to 6 bases, leaving 6 bases not matched to a gene. Per the germline V gene, CDR1 is SGHTA and CDR2 is FQGTGA. The CDR3 loop is CASSFTGGNGYTF. The CDR3 coding sequence is TGTGCCAGCAGTTTTACAGGGGGAAATGGCTACACCTTC.

As regards this clonotype: Germline is not matched at one junction end, which may reflect a read error. The gene calls are TRBV29-1 and TRBJ2-2, with a tentative D call TRBD1 (5 bases). CDR3 length: 14 residues. The germline V gene encodes CDR1 SQVTM and CDR2 ANQGSEA. The CDR3 bases are TGCAGCGCCGAAGGGGCCCCGAACGCCGGGGAGCTGTTTTTT. Translated, it gives CSAEGAPNAGELFF.

In this sample, this clonotype turned up a few times. A read error may be the cause here, since a much bigger clone is one base away. The chain is built from TRBV7-9 and TRBJ1-1, with D possibly matching TRBD1 (5 bases). CDR3 length equals 13 residues. Trimming left V 4 bases short and J 5 bases short, with 11 bases between. The germline CDR1 and CDR2 sequences are SEHNR and FQNEAQ (reference sequence). CDR3 coding DNA: TGTGCCAGCAGCTCCCCGGGGGTTACTGAAGCTTTCTTT. It specifies CASSSPGVTEAFF.

The chain is built from TRBV20-1 and TRBJ1-1; D possibly corresponds to TRBD1 (6 bases). Germline CDR1 and CDR2: DFQATT and SNEGSKA (reference sequence). V was clipped by 0 bases and J by 3 bases, with 14 bases between them. This CDR3 contains 15 residues. This CDR3 reads CSARDRRGWDTEAFF. CDR3 bases: TGCAGTGCTAGAGATAGGAGGGGGTGGGACACTGAAGCTTTCTTT.

This clonotype was recorded at least ten times. V usage is TRBV20-1 and J usage is TRBJ2-2; 9 bases agree with TRBD2. The length of the CDR3 is 14 residues. J was trimmed by 6 bases and V by 1 base; bases with no gene match: 3. Germline assignment: CDR1 DFQATT and CDR2 SNEGSKA (reference sequence). CDR3 protein: CSARASGVAGELFF. In nucleotides, the CDR3 is TGCAGTGCTAGAGCTAGCGGGGTAGCCGGGGAGCTGTTTTTT.

CDR3: CSLVYGDFGELFF. In DNA form, the CDR3 reads TGCAGCTTGGTCTATGGGGACTTCGGGGAGCTGTTTTTT. This sequence joins TRBV29-1 and TRBJ2-2, with D maybe TRBD2 (6 bases). Germline CDR1 is SQVTM and CDR2 is ANQGSEA. CDR3 length: 13 amino acids. The V end was cut by 8 bases, the J end by 7 bases, with 17 bases between.

This clonotype was found many times. The V and J genes are TRBV5-1 and TRBJ2-5; tentative D call: TRBD2 (5 bases). This CDR3 has 15 residues. V was pared by 4 bases and J by 3 bases, with 16 bases between. The germline gives CDR1 SGHRS, CDR2 YFSETQ. The CDR3 sequence is CASSHTGSVKETQYF. As DNA, the CDR3 is TGCGCCAGCAGCCACACGGGGAGTGTGAAAGAGACCCAGTACTTC.

In its sample, this clonotype was seen many times. The chain has TRBV10-3 and TRBJ2-7; TRBD1 agrees at 7 bases. This CDR3 spans 13 amino acids. V trimming: 10 bases; J trimming: 3 bases; junction bases outside the gene matches: 9. Germline values: CDR1 ENHRY, CDR2 SYGVKD. CDR3 loop: CASSGTDFYEQYF. The CDR3 bases are TGTGCCAGCTCCGGGACAGATTTCTACGAGCAGTACTTC.

This clonotype showed up many times. The gene calls are TRBV5-1 and TRBJ2-2; the match to TRBD1 covers 9 bases. The V gene's germline CDR1 is SGHRS and CDR2 YFSETQ. Trimming at V came to 2 bases and at J to 4 bases, leaving 0 bases not matched to a gene. CDR3 length equals 14 residues. CDR3 amino acids: CASSLQGATGELFF. The DNA for the CDR3 is TGCGCCAGCAGCTTACAGGGGGCCACCGGGGAGCTGTTTTTT.

This sequence joins TRBV7-2 and TRBJ2-5; 7 positions match TRBD2. Germline V gene sequence: CDR1 SGHTA, CDR2 FQGNSA. J was trimmed by 7 bases and V by 11 bases; bases with no gene match: 13. The CDR3 has 13 amino acids. DNA of the CDR3: TGTGCCTGCGCGGGAGTAGCGGGTGGGACCCAGTACTTC. Encoded protein: CACAGVAGGTQYF.

The rearrangement uses TRBV9 and TRBJ1-6, with D unresolved. V lost 6 bases and J lost 5, with 6 bases in between. Germline-derived CDR1 and CDR2 are SGDLS and YYNGEE. This CDR3 has 12 amino acids. CDR3 residues: CASNRNNSPLHF. CDR3 coding DNA: TGTGCCAGCAACCGAAATAATTCACCCCTCCACTTT.

Remarks on this clonotype: A much bigger clone sits one base away, suggesting this may be a read error. The rearrangement uses TRBV12-3 or TRBV12-4 and TRBJ1-2, with TRBD1 as a possible D gene (5 bases). The CDR3 is made up of 13 amino acids. Trimming pared 1 base from V and 7 bases from J, leaving 10 bases between. The CDR3 spells CASSLGAGTGYTF. Here the CDR3 DNA reads TGTGCCAGCAGTTTAGGGGCAGGGACTGGCTACACCTTC.

This clonotype was observed at least ten times. The chain has TRBV7-3 and TRBJ1-2, with 7 bases lining up with TRBD1. The CDR3 is 13 residues long. Per germline, CDR1 SGHTA and CDR2 FQGTGA. Unmatched junction bases numbered 5, after V lost 5 bases and J lost 5 bases. In nucleotides, the CDR3 is TGTGCCAGCAGCGAGACAGGGCGGTATGGCTACACCTTC. This gives the protein CASSETGRYGYTF. The complete variable domain, with remaining parts taken from reference TRBV7-3 and TRBJ1-2, reads GAGVSQTPSNKVTEKGKYVELRCDPISGHTALYWYRQSLGQGPEFLIYFQGTGAADDSGLPNDRFFAVRPEGSVSTLKIQRTERGDSAVYLCASSETGRYGYTFGSGTRLTVV.

This clonotype turned up a few times. This rearrangement joins TRBV20-1 to TRBJ1-6; weak D call: TRBD1 (5 bases). Germline V gene data show CDR1 as DFQATT and CDR2 as SNEGSKA (reference sequence). CDR3 length: 15 residues. The ends were cut back, 6 bases at V and 5 bases at J, with 17 bases in the middle. CDR3 residues: CSAKTGTMDNSPLHF. The DNA for the CDR3 is TGCAGTGCCAAGACCGGGACGATGGATAATTCACCCCTCCACTTT.

There are many counts of this clonotype. CDR3 sequence reads: CAWSKTEAFF. The CDR3 nucleotides are TGTGCCTGGAGTAAAACTGAAGCTTTCTTT. This chain links TRBV30 with TRBJ1-1; the D is unclear. This CDR3 comprises 10 residues. V dropped 2 bases and J dropped 5 bases, with 3 bases sitting between them. Looked up from germline, CDR1 is GTSNPN and CDR2 is SVGIG (reference sequence).

The chain has TRBV5-1 and TRBJ1-2, with D uncertain. CDR3 length: 12 residues. Trimming cost V 7 bases and J 8 bases, with 15 bases left between them. Germline assignment: CDR1 SGHRS and CDR2 YFSETQ. The CDR3 DNA reads TGCGCCAGCGCCTTGGGCTTGGAGGGCTACACCTTC. Its translation: CASALGLEGYTF.

The chain carries TRBV10-3 and TRBJ2-5; 9 bases agree with TRBD1. This CDR3 region has 15 residues. J lost 5 bases, V lost 4 bases, and 8 bases had no gene match. Germline-derived CDR1 and CDR2 are ENHRY and SYGVKD. CDR3: CAISAGQGRGETQYF. CDR3 coding DNA: TGTGCCATCAGTGCCGGACAGGGGCGAGGGGAGACCCAGTACTTC.

CDR3 nucleotides: TGTGCCAGCGGGGGGACCGCCGAGAACACTGAAGCTTTCTTT. Its translation: CASGGTAENTEAFF. The chain joins TRBV7-8 to TRBJ1-1, with D possibly being TRBD1 (5 bases). The V gene lost 8 bases and the J gene lost 1 base, with 14 bases spanning the gap. This CDR3 is built from 14 residues. Germline V gene data show CDR1 as SGHVS and CDR2 as FQNEAQ.

V gene TRBV10-3 combines with J gene TRBJ2-5; D is uncertain. Trimming stripped 2 bases from V and 2 bases from J, with 3 bases between. Germline V gene lookup returns CDR1 ENHRY and CDR2 SYGVKD. The CDR3 has 12 amino acids. The CDR3 loop is CAISEEQETQYF. CDR3 in DNA: TGTGCCATCAGTGAGGAGCAAGAGACCCAGTACTTC.

This clonotype was seen many times. This chain links TRBV5-1 with TRBJ2-7; D is possibly TRBD1 (5 bases). Germline V gene data show CDR1 as SGHRS and CDR2 as YFSETQ. The ends were cut back, 0 bases at V and 2 bases at J, with 15 bases in the middle. This CDR3 region has 16 residues. The CDR3 region is CASSLGRQGWTYEQYF. Written as DNA, the CDR3 is TGCGCCAGCAGCTTGGGGCGGCAGGGATGGACCTACGAGCAGTACTTC.

This chain connects TRBV2 to TRBJ2-2; 13 bases are shared with TRBD2. Unmatched junction bases numbered 3, after V lost 5 bases and J lost 3 bases. Germline V gene sequence: CDR1 SNHLY, CDR2 FYNNEI. The CDR3 is made up of 16 amino acids. The DNA for the CDR3 is TGTGCCAGCAGTTATGGACTAGCGGGGGACACCGGGGAGCTGTTTTTT. Its protein product is CASSYGLAGDTGELFF.

The genes are TRBV20-1 and TRBJ2-7; 8 bases fit TRBD2. The CDR3 runs 12 residues. Trimming removed 2 bases from V and 7 bases from J; junction bases left unmatched: 4. The germline CDR1 and CDR2 sequences are DFQATT and SNEGSKA (reference sequence). CDR3 DNA sequence: TGCAGTGCTAGACCGGGGACTAGAGAGCAGTACTTC. Amino acid sequence: CSARPGTREQYF.

This clonotype was picked up many times. The chain recombines TRBV4-1 with TRBJ1-2, with a weak D call TRBD1 (5 bases). The V gene's germline CDR1 is MGHRA and CDR2 YSYEKL. Trimming stripped 2 bases from V and 2 bases from J, with 15 bases between. This CDR3 has 16 amino acids. The CDR3 is CASSQPADTANYGYTF. CDR3 sequence (DNA): TGCGCCAGCAGCCAACCCGCGGACACTGCCAACTATGGCTACACCTTC.

This chain joins TRBV20-1 and TRBJ1-6; 7 nucleotides agree with TRBD1. The germline V gene encodes CDR1 DFQATT and CDR2 SNEGSKA (reference sequence). The CDR3 loop spans 17 amino acids. V lost 6 bases and J lost 7; bases outside the gene matches: 18. The CDR3 region has the DNA TGCAGTGCCGGGCGACTACGCGGCGGGACAGCAAATTCACCCCTCCACTTT. It translates to CSAGRLRGGTANSPLHF.